This entry is about one T cell receptor (beta chain). Its antigen is as yet unknown. A second 7 to 11 cycle PCR used barcoded and J-beta primers. TCRdb reprocessed the 5' RACE reads with MiXCR, giving one entry per CDR3 protein. Of roughly 800,000 distinct CDR3 sequences listed, 58% are singletons. This CDR3 comprises 16 residues. Trimming stripped 3 bases from V and 0 bases from J, with 15 bases between. The germline gives CDR1 DFQATT, CDR2 SNEGSKA (reference sequence). This record belongs to a study of blood T cells in healthy people across ages. In the study overall: About one barcoded beta molecule was captured per two T cells (by template switching). Findings and caveats of the study: A roughly linear age-dependent decrease characterized TCR beta diversity per million T cells. In long-lived donors, naive CD4+ cell counts and diversity exceeded those of aged donors. Researchers said unsorted PBMCs prevented a conclusive naive versus antigen-experienced comparison.

The receptor was isolated from a man between 25 and 39 years old in good health. The source material was blood. This chain joins TRBV20-1 and TRBJ2-1; TRBD2 might be the D (6 bases). CDR3 protein: CSARRAGTFSYNEQFF. The CDR3 region has the DNA TGCAGTGCTAGGCGGGCGGGAACTTTCTCCTACAATGAGCAGTTCTTC.